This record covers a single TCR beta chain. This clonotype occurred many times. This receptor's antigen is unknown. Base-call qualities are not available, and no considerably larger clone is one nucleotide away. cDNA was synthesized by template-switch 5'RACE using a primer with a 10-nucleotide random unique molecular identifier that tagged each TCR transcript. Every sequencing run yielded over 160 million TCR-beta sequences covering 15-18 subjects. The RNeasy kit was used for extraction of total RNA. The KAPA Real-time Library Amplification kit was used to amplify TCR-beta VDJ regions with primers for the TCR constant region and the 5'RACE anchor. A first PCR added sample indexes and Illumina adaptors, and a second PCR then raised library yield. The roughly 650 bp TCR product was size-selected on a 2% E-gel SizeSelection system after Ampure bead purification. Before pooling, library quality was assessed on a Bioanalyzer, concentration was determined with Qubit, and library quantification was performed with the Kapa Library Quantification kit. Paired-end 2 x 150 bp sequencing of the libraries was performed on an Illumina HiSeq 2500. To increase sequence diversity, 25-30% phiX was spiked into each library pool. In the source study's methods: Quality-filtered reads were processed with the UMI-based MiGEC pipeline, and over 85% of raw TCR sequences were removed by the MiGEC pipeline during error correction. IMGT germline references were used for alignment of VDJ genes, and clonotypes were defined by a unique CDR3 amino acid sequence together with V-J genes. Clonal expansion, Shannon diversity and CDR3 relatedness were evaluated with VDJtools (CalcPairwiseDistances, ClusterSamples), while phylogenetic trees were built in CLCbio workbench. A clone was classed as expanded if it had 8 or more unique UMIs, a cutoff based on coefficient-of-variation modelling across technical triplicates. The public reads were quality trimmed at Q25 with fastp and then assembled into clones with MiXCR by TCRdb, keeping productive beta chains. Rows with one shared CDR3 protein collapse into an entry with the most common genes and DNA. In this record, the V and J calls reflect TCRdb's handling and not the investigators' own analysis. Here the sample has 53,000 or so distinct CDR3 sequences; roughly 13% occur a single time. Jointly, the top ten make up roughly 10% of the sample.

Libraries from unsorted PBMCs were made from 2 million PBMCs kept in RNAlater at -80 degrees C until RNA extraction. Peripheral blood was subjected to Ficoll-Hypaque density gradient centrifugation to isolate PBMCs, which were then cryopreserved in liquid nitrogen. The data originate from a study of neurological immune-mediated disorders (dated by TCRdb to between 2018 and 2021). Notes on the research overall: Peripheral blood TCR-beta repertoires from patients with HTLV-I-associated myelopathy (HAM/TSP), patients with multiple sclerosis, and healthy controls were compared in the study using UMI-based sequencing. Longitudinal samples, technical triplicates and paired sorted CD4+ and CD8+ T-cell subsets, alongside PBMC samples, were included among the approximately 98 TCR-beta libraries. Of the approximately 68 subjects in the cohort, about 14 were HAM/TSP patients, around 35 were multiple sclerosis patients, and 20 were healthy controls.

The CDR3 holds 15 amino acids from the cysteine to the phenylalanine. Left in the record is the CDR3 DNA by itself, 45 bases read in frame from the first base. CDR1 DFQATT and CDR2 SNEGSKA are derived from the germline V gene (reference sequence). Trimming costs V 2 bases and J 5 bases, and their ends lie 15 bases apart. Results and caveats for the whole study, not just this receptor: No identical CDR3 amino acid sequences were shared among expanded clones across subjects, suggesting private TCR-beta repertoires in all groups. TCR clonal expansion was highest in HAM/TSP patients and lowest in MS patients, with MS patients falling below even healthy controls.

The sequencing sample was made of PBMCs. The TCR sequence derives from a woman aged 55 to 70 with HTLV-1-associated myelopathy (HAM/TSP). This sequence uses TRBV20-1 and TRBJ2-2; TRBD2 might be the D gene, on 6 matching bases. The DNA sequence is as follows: TGCAGTGCTAGACACGGGAGCAAAGGGACCGGGGAGCTGTTTTTT. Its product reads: CSARHGSKGTGELFF.